Sequencing of this TCR beta chain was carried out in a study of regulatory and conventional T cells in RAG deficiency. This clone was counted only a few times. Its antigen is not known. Study-wide results and limits: Patient subsets had shorter CDR3s; Omenn Treg-Tconv overlap exceeded 85%. Other subsets showed roughly 10-fold reductions, but Treg unique TCR beta sequences fell roughly 100-fold in these patients.

Profiling relied on immunoSEQ multiplex PCR, and the TCRdb table lists in-frame clones only, not all of them. The profile covers tens of thousands of clones, with around 90% appearing a single time and around 0.79% taken by the ten largest. The sorted regulatory T cells were CD4+, CD25-high and CD127-low, with genomic DNA sequenced. The V segment lost 5 bases and the J segment 8 bases; nucleotides outside the gene matches: 10. The CDR3 runs to 14 residues. Germline loops: CDR1 MNHEY, CDR2 SMNVEV (reference sequence). The data were also submitted as part of a second study, on regulatory T cells. That work contributes: The primer mix had 52 TRBV and 13 TRBJ primers.

The sample taken for sequencing was Tregs sorted from blood. The clonotype was recovered from a human donor in good health. This sequence joins TRBV27 and TRBJ1-2; 8 bases agree with TRBD1. The CDR3 loop is CASSASDRGWGYTF. The CDR3, as DNA: TGTGCCAGCAGTGCGTCAGACAGGGGCTGGGGCTACACCTTC.